This TCR beta chain stems from a study of identical twins (dated by TCRdb to the mid-2010s). Some background on the complete study: To test whether fetal clonotypes persist, the study used deep sequencing on TCR alpha and beta repertoires from monozygotic twins, unrelated adults of various ages, and cord blood. To rule out contamination, replicate twin experiments were performed at different times with different library preparation protocols.

Receptor libraries were prepared by 5' RACE. Sequencing took place on an Illumina HiSeq 2000. A universal primer binding site was added through template switching, and the final cDNA carried a unique molecular identifier so that TCR cDNA molecules could be counted accurately. First-strand cDNA for TCR alpha and beta chains was synthesized from specific primers in the conserved constant-segment region. To control for contamination, each cDNA library was double barcoded with a SMART-Mk sample barcode plus Illumina barcodes. TruSeq adapter sequences and Illumina sample barcodes were added in two successive PCR steps. Sequencing of the TCR alpha and beta cDNA libraries was done on the Illumina HiSeq platform using custom primers. Turning to the authors' computational methods: Unique molecular identifiers were extracted from raw reads with MiGEC, and CDR3 positions were determined with MiXCR. Recombination models were inferred per individual with the repgenHMM and IGoR tools using an EM algorithm. The tcR package in R was used for shared clonotype analysis, with sharing normalized by the product of cloneset sizes. To study raw recombination without the effects of thymic and clonal selection, out-of-frame nonproductive sequences were analyzed. TCRdb ran its own pipeline on the public reads, namely fastp trimming at Q25 and MiXCR clone calling, and kept in-frame beta chains. Identical CDR3 protein sequences are pooled into one entry, listed with their most common genes and DNA. TCRdb's processing, not the study's, gives the V and J calls here. The table for this sample lists 700,000 or so distinct CDR3 sequences; approximately 22% of them were counted only once. Jointly, the top ten make up 4.3% of the sample.

Comment on this clonotype: The antigen this receptor binds is unknown. The input lacks base qualities; no much larger clone sits a single base away.

Only healthy Caucasian donors were included. The twin cohort comprised three pairs of female monozygotic twins, all aged about 18 to 30 years. RNA for TCR libraries was isolated from peripheral blood mononuclear cells. V lost 6 bases and J lost 5 bases; the stretch between them is 19 bases long. The CDR3 runs 15 amino acids, cysteine and phenylalanine included. The read is trimmed to its CDR3 DNA, 45 bases read in frame from base 1. What the research found in general, with its limitations: A weaker excess of twin sharing was found in beta out-of-frame sequences because the signal-to-noise ratio was lowered by fewer shared sequences. Conclusions relied on cross-sectional statistical analysis, since the same donors could not be followed over many years. In monozygotic twins, out-of-frame TCR alpha sharing was systematically underestimated by recombination models, although the models agreed with sharing between unrelated individuals. Fewer insertions were carried by abundant cord blood beta clonotypes; a weaker similar trend was observed in young adult naive repertoires, while no such trend was observed in memory repertoires. Invariant T cells such as MAIT and iNKT could partly confound zero-insertion analyses, although diverse VJ usage argued against such confounding for most clonotypes. Compared with coincidental sharing between unrelated individuals, out-of-frame TCR alpha sequences shared between twins had an excess of sequences with low generation probability.

This same sample was also taken into another study, of T cells expressing NK-cell markers. Reported in the second study: Three sorted T-cell subsets (CD3+CD56+NKG2C+, CD3+CD56+NKG2C- and CD3+CD56-NKG2C+) from roughly eight donors had their TCR beta-chain repertoires profiled. Among the eight sequenced donors, only one was HCMV-seronegative, while the other seven were HCMV-seropositive. To restrict sorting to alphabetaTCR-expressing T cells, an anti-gammadeltaTCR antibody was added in several experiments. In more than five donors, the dominant CD3+CD56+NKG2C+ clonotypes were found to rank among the top 10 CD8+ clonotypes and to make up roughly 1.0-8% of CD8+ T cells. Those dominant clonotypes were again the most abundant among CD3+CD56-NKG2C+ cells in a handful of donors, at roughly 28.3-65%. Whether the expanded NKG2C-expressing T cell clones were specific for HCMV antigens remained unclear. The study sequenced eight donors, all healthy volunteers chosen at random: three men and five women. A commercial ELISA kit detecting HCMV-specific IgG in serum was used to determine HCMV serostatus. Bulk peripheral blood T-cell repertoires were additionally sequenced from unsorted PBMC for over 5 donors. MIGEC was used to demultiplex reads and group the reads by UMI, and MiTCR was used to assemble and quantify clonotypes. To remove erroneous sequences, TCR cDNA sequences were retained only when supported by two or more reads. Downstream repertoire analysis used the tcR package, and clonotypes were matched across fractions by CDR3 nucleotide sequence plus V segment. VDJmatch was used to annotate antigen specificity against VDJdb, with one amino acid substitution allowed in CDR3.

The receptor comes from a woman aged 18-29 years in good health. The rearrangement combines TRBV12-3 or TRBV12-4 with TRBJ1-2; the D gene remains uncertain. The sequencing input was PBMCs. The sequenced DNA: TGTGCCAGCAGCCCCAGTGGGAGGGTAGGATATGGCTACACCTTC. This yields the protein CASSPSGRVGYGYTF.